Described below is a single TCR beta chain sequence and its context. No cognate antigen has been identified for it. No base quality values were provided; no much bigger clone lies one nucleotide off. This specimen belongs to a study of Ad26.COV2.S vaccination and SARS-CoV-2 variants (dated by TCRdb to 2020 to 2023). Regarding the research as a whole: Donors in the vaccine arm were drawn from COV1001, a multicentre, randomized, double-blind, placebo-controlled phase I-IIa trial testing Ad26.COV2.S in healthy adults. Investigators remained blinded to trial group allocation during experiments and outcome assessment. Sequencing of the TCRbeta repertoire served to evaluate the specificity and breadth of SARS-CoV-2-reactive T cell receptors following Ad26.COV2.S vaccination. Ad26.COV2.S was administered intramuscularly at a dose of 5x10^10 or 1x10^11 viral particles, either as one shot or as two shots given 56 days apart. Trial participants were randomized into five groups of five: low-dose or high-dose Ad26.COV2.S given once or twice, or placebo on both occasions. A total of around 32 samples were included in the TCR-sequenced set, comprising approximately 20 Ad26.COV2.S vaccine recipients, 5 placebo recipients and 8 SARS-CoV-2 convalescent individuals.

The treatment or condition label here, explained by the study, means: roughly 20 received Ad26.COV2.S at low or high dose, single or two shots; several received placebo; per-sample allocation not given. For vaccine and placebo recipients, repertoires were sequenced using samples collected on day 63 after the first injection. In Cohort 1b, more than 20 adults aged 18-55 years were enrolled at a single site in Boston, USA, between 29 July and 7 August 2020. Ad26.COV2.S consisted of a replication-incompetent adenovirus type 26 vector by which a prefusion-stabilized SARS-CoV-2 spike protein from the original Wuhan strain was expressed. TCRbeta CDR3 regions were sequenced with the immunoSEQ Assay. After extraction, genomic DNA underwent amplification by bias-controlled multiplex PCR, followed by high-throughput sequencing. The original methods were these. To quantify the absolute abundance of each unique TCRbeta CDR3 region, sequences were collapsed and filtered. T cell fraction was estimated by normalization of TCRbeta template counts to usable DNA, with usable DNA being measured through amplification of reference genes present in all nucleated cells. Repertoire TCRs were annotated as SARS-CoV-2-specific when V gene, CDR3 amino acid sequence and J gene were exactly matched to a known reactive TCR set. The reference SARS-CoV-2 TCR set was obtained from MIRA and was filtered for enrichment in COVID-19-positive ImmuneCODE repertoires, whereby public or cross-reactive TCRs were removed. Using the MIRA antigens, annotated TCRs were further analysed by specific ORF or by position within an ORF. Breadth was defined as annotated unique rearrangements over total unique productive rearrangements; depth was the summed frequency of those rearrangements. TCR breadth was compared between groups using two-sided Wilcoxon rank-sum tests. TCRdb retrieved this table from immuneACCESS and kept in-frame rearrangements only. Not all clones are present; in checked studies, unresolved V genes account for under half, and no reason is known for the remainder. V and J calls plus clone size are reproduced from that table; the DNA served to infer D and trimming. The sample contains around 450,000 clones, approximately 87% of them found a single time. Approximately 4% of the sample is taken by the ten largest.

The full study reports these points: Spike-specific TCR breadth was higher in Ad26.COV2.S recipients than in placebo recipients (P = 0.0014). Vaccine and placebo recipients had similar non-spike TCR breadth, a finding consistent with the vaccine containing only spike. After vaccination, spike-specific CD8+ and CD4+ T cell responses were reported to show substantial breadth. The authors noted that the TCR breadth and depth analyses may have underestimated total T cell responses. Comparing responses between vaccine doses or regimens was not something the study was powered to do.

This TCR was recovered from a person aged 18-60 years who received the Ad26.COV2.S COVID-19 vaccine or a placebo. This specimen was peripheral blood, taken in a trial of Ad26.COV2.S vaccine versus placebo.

The CDR3 corresponds to CASSYSNSETQYF. Read as DNA, the sequence is TGTGCCAGCAGTTACTCGAATTCGGAGACCCAGTACTTC. Recombination connected TRBV6-5 to TRBJ2-5; the D gene identity is not certain. CDR1 and CDR2 are read off the germline V gene as MNHEY and SVGAGI. V drops 0 bases and J drops 5 bases, leaving 7 bases in between. Including cysteine and phenylalanine, the CDR3 has 13 amino acids. The kept DNA is CDR3 alone, 39 bases in frame from the first base.